This T cell receptor (beta chain) was identified during a study of T cell responses to AZD1222 COVID-19 vaccine. Study-level results: Spike-specific TCR breadth rose after two AZD1222 doses, and depth rose as well. White British ancestry dominated among donors, who included more females, and clonal diversity was possibly underestimated. Vaccine-associated CD4 TCRs ranged over spike, dominating at 160-218 and 743-854. Unmutated regions of variants are reportedly targeted by nearly half of spike-specific TCRs.

The repertoire was sequenced with immunoSEQ multiplex PCR; TCRdb's copy has only in-frame clones and lacks some. The table shows about 56,000 clones, with 80% to 90% occurring only once. As to this clone: What it recognizes is unknown. Germline is not matched at one junction end, which may reflect a read error.

The V gene's germline CDR1 is SSHAT and CDR2 FNYEAQ (reference sequence). This CDR3 comprises 17 residues. The sequence was collected from an adult in good health. The J gene is TRBJ2-1, the V gene TRBV7-7, with D perhaps matching TRBD2 (6 bases). The source was peripheral blood, collected on day 0 of AZD1222 vaccination. CDR3 sequence reads: CASSPNPRGFSYNEQFF. CDR3 DNA: TGTGCTAGCAGCCCAAATCCTCGGGGGTTCTCCTACAATGAGCAGTTCTTC.